The 8 T cell receptor beta chains presented below share a single source sample, sequenced in a study of blood T cell repertoires in COVID-19. Using immunoSEQ multiplex PCR, the repertoire was profiled, and TCRdb retains in-frame clones only, with some absent. The table records about 180,000 clones, approximately 85% of them present only once. Sequenced: PBMCs or T cells enriched from blood (not recorded which). All receptors come from a woman between 18 and 29 years old who had recovered from COVID-19.

The J gene is TRBJ2-1, the V gene TRBV14; 7 positions agree with TRBD2. The CDR3 contains 20 residues. Germline V gives CDR1 SGHDN, CDR2 FVKESK. V gave up 1 base and J gave up 7 bases; unmatched junction bases: 22. The CDR3 DNA is TGTGCCAGCAGCCAAGTTCAGTATCCTAGCGGCGGTTACAAAGTTAATGAGCAGTTCTTC. Translation: CASSQVQYPSGGYKVNEQFF.

This chain links TRBV10-2 with TRBJ2-7; D unclear. Trimming took 4 bases from V and 7 from J, leaving 11 bases between them. The CDR3 runs 12 residues. Germline V lookup: CDR1 WSHSY, CDR2 SAAADI. The CDR3 loop is CASSAPKREQYF. In DNA, the CDR3 is TGCGCCAGCAGTGCGCCAAAGAGAGAGCAGTACTTC.

About this clone itself: A far larger clone is one base from this, pointing to a likely read error. This sample includes further DNA sequences coding for the same CDR3. The CDR3 DNA sequence: TGCGCCGGGGGGGGGATTCTCGACAATGAGCAGTTCTTC. Translation gives CAGGGILDNEQFF. This chain uses TRBV2 with TRBJ2-1, with 8 bases lining up with TRBD2. The CDR3 runs 13 residues. Germline assignment: CDR1 SNHLY and CDR2 FYNNEI.

The rearrangement joins TRBV6-5 to TRBJ2-1, with D perhaps matching TRBD2 (6 bases). Germline CDR1 is MNHEY and CDR2 is SVGAGI. Trimming left V 6 bases short and J 6 bases short, with 12 bases between. The length of the CDR3 is 13 residues. CDR3 region: CASRAGTLNEQFF. The DNA for the CDR3 is TGTGCCAGCAGGGCCGGGACTCTCAATGAGCAGTTCTTC.

The rearrangement joins TRBV18 to TRBJ2-7; weak D call: TRBD1 (6 bases). The germline V gene encodes CDR1 KGHSH and CDR2 LQKENI. This CDR3 region has 14 residues. The ends were cut back, 2 bases at V and 1 base at J, with 9 bases in the middle. The CDR3 DNA follows: TGTGCCAGCTCACCATCGACAGGATCCTACGAGCAGTACTTC. This gives the protein CASSPSTGSYEQYF. Based on the CDR3 plus reference TRBV18 and TRBJ2-7, the full variable domain is NAGVMQNPRHLVRRRGQEARLRCSPMKGHSHVYWYRQLPEEGLKFMVYLQKENIIDESGMPKERFSAEFPKEGPSILRIQQVVRGDSAAYFCASSPSTGSYEQYFGPGTRLTVT.

The J gene is TRBJ1-4, the V gene TRBV28; TRBD1 matches 8 bases. Looked up from germline, CDR1 is MDHEN and CDR2 is SYDVKM. This CDR3 has 14 amino acids. Losses at the gene ends were 7 bases for V and 7 bases for J; bases not matched to a gene: 8. The chain's CDR3 is CASINRGEGEKLFF. In nucleotides, the CDR3 is TGTGCCAGCATTAACAGGGGGGAGGGTGAAAAACTGTTTTTT.

The chain combines TRBV28 with TRBJ1-6, with 8 positions matching TRBD1. The CDR3 covers 11 residues. V was pared by 6 bases and J by 16 bases, with 5 bases of the junction left unmatched. Germline V gene lookup returns CDR1 MDHEN and CDR2 SYDVKM. The CDR3 region is CASRYRDRLHF. The CDR3 bases are TGTGCCAGCAGGTACCGGGACAGGCTCCACTTT. The entire variable domain, with the rest obtained from reference TRBV28 and TRBJ1-6, is as follows: DVKVTQSSRYLVKRTGEKVFLECVQDMDHENMFWYRQDPGLGLRLIYFSYDVKMKEKGDIPEGYSVSREKKERFSLILESASTNQTSMYLCASRYRDRLHFGNGTRLTVT.

V is TRBV5-1 and J is TRBJ2-1, with 10 positions matching TRBD1. This CDR3 spans 14 amino acids. V was clipped by 2 bases and J by 7 bases; unmatched bases: 3. Germline loops: CDR1 SGHRS, CDR2 YFSETQ. The CDR3: CASSLDRGRNEQFF. The CDR3 nucleotides are TGCGCCAGCAGCTTAGACAGGGGGCGAAATGAGCAGTTCTTC.